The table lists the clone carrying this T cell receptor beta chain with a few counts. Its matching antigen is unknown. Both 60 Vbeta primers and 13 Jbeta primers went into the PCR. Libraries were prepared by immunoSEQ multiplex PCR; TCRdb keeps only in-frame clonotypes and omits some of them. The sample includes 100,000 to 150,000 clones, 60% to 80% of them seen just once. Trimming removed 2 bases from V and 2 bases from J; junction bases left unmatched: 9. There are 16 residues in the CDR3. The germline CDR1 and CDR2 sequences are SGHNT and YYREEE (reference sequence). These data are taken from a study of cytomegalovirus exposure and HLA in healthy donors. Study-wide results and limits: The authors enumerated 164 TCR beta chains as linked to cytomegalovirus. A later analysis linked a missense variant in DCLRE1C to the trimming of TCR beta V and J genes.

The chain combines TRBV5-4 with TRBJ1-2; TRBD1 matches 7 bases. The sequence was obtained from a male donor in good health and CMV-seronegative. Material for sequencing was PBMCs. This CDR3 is CASSLRFQGVNYGYTF. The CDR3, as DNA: TGTGCCAGCAGCTTACGGTTTCAGGGGGTAAACTATGGCTACACCTTC.